The entry that follows covers one TCR beta chain sequence. Its specific antigen is unknown. Nothing much larger sits one base from this clone, and base qualities are not available. Libraries were built with the immunoSEQ multiplex PCR assay. A mixture of 60 forward primers for TCR Vbeta segments and 13 reverse primers for TCR Jbeta segments was used in the multiplex PCR. The CDR3 region of rearranged TCR beta genes was amplified from genomic DNA by a multiplex PCR assay. On the Illumina HiSeq System, the amplified TCR beta libraries were sequenced as 87-base-pair reads. The authors' pipeline ran thus. Across the roughly 640 repertoires, a later analysis counted tens of millions of unique TCR beta chains, around 11 million of which were shared by at least two donors. Raw reads were error-corrected and collapsed into unique sequences by a nearest-neighbor algorithm in which closely related sequences were merged to remove PCR and sequencing errors. Alignment of CDR3 sequences to IMGT reference sequences was used to assign V, D and J gene segments. Each retained sequence needed at least a six-nucleotide match to both a V gene segment and a J gene segment. A rearrangement counted as productive if the CDR3 had no stop codons and remained in frame with V and J, and every other rearrangement counted as non-productive. CDR3 was defined by IMGT convention, running from the second conserved V-encoded cysteine to the conserved J-encoded phenylalanine. Sequences without an unambiguous match to a single V gene segment were excluded from the earlier analysis of approximately 560 of the donors. In an earlier analysis of approximately 550 of the donors, V segments were called functional above 56.7% productive rearrangements and were called segregating when the between-donor standard deviation exceeded 5%. A statistical classification framework was built for diagnosing cytomegalovirus status from the catalog of TCR beta chain sequences. In a later analysis, V and J genes were assigned by comparing TCR nucleotide sequences against IMGT/GENE-DB human TR gene sequences. In a later analysis, CDR3 sequences and most-parsimonious VDJ recombination scenarios were assigned using the TCRdist pipeline. In a later analysis, each TCR beta chain was defined by its CDR3 amino acid sequence together with its V-gene family, and reads lacking a unique V-gene family were excluded. As a way to deal with suspected cross-contamination and a sequencing artifact, a later analysis dropped 592 nucleotide sequences that were highly shared and had low generation probability. A later analysis calculated a clonal expansion index for each public chain from normalized within-repertoire ranks of inferred template counts. In a later analysis, generation probabilities were computed with a VDJ recombination model fitted to out-of-frame rearrangements, and the resulting probabilities were checked against IGoR. A later analysis scored TCR-TCR, TCR-HLA and TCR-CMV co-occurrence with hypergeometric tests, applying a repertoire-size bias correction to TCR pairs. To estimate false discovery rates, a later analysis permuted the HLA or CMV assignments 20 times. A later analysis grouped co-occurring TCRs with DBSCAN, adding TCRdist sequence similarity when clustering within HLA-allele-positive subsets. Repertoires with fewer than 30,000 or more than 120,000 public chains, plus five repertoires with anomalous nucleotide sharing, were excluded from co-occurrence clustering. As stored in TCRdb, this immuneACCESS dataset retains in-frame rearrangements with V and J assigned. A fraction of the clones does not appear; measured against another copy, unresolved V genes explain less than half of the discrepancy, and the remainder lacks a known reason. Clone size and the V and J calls come from that table; the DNA yielded D and trimming. The sample contains 150,000 to 200,000 clones, roughly 74% of them found a single time. The ten largest make up about 7.7% of the sample.

The CDR3 goes from the cysteine to the phenylalanine over 13 residues. Solely the CDR3 DNA is kept, with 39 bases framed from the first base. The junction shows trimming of 4 bases on V and 3 bases on J, and the gene matches do not reach 2 bases of it. Looking up the germline V gene (reference sequence) yields CDR1 LNHDA and CDR2 SQIVND. The sample is drawn from a study of cytomegalovirus exposure and HLA in healthy donors (dated by TCRdb to 2017 to 2019). For context, the study as a whole: According to an earlier analysis of a few hundred of the donors, about 190 million T cells yielded some 120 million unique TCR beta sequences and more than 250 Gb of sequence data. An early release that covered about 600 HLA-typed donors contained approximately 300 gigabases of sequencing data and approximately 85 million unique TCR sequences. Of the roughly 410 genotyped donors, more than 75% were placed in the genetic ancestry cluster associated with self-reported Caucasian donors. The aim of the study was to test whether cataloging public T cell receptors could identify signatures of past pathogen exposure. The T cell repertoires of several hundred subjects were profiled by immunosequencing and related to cytomegalovirus serostatus. A separate validation cohort of 100 to 150 different subjects was used in addition to the roughly 670-subject first cohort. The study combined high-throughput TCR immunosequencing, statistical association of individual TCRs with disease status, and machine learning to predict cytomegalovirus infection status. In a later analysis, previously published TCR beta repertoires from hundreds of donors were re-analyzed and high-resolution HLA genotyping was added so that TCR occurrence patterns could be studied. The later analysis used no new phenotypic data to find candidate immune exposures, relying instead on TCR beta sequences and their occurrence across donors. An earlier analysis of 587 of the donors used high-throughput TCR beta sequencing to judge whether each TCR beta V gene segment behaved as functional or pseudogenic. Donor age, sex, ethnicity and CMV serostatus were collected together with the repertoire data. Genome-wide SNP genotypes for about 60% of the roughly 700 donors were used in a later genetic analysis, which treated that subset as a discovery cohort. Every discovery cohort repertoire had been produced on one sequencing platform. Class I and class II HLA loci were covered by the typing at four-digit resolution. The number of typed donors differed by locus: roughly 629-640 for A, B, C, DRB1 and DQB1; 522 for DQA1; around 580 for DPA1; and around 470 for DPB1. Five DR-DQ haplotypes were handled as single units for association and clustering because linkage in the cohort was strong. Among some 400 genotyped donors of the cohort, an average of roughly 230,000 unique TCR beta nucleotide sequences was sequenced per donor, of which roughly 18% were non-productive.

General conclusions and limits of the study: Roughly uniform sequencing depth across donors was assumed in presence/absence analyses, although this assumption may not hold. A further reported finding was that TCR beta sequences accurately predicted the HLA-A and HLA-B alleles for most subjects in the first cohort. A few of the identified cytomegalovirus-associated TCR beta chains were confirmed in vitro to be specific for cytomegalovirus antigens. The 87-base-pair reads could not distinguish some IMGT-functional V segments, including TRBV6-2 and TRBV6-3, so those segments were excluded. V-gene and J-gene trimming of TCR beta chains was associated with a missense DCLRE1C variant in a later genetic analysis, and the association was replicated in an independent cohort. According to the authors, the approach could potentially be generalized to other disease states and immunological phenotypes. A later analysis found that most CMV-associated TCR beta chains appeared HLA-restricted, with HLA associations seemingly driven largely by CMV exposure. The cohort was sequenced for TCR beta chains only, and without alpha or paired-chain data the features that could be detected were limited. In a later analysis, several top co-occurrence clusters were reported to appear linked to parvovirus B19, influenza, CMV and Epstein-Barr virus. Because counts were too low, some 17 rarely observed V segments, including chromosome 9 orphons, were left out of the earlier analysis of 587 of the donors. Broadly in line with IMGT annotations, most TCR beta V segments showed up in productive rearrangements about 87% or about 30% of the time in an earlier analysis of approximately 600 of the donors. CMV serostatus was the only immune exposure information available for the cohort. In the study, approximately 160 TCR beta chains were listed as associated with cytomegalovirus. When HLA alleles, especially DR and DQ, strongly co-occurred, TCR associations were difficult to assign to individual alleles. Linkage disequilibrium might explain the correlated functional status among segregating V segments, but an unknown experimental factor could not be ruled out. Because HLA typing was missing for some donors at each locus, association tests included only the typed subset. A cluster of highly shared sequence variants was judged likely to represent a technical artifact of the sequencing pipeline. The classifier was reported to diagnose cytomegalovirus status with high specificity and sensitivity in both the original and validation cohorts. A later analysis found that TCR association rates varied across HLA loci, with DRB1 alleles showing the most associated TCRs and HLA-C alleles the fewest. In a later analysis, HLA-associated TCR beta chains showed more clonal expansion and lower generation probabilities than non-associated chains that were equally common. At a false discovery rate of 0.05, a later analysis linked under 20,000 TCR beta sequences to specific HLA alleles. Most TCR sequences were seen in very few donors, while some public TCRs were found in many individuals. In a later genetic analysis, fewer N-insertions in productive TCRs were reported among donors in an Asian-associated ancestry cluster than the 666-donor mean.

In total, fewer than 750 healthy bone marrow donors made up the cohort. Cohort members were all nominally healthy when sampled, although unrecorded immune exposures were likely present. The donor was CMV seropositive and was included in the group of 250 to 300 seropositive cohort members. Every donor gave a peripheral blood sample, and the peripheral blood mononuclear cells from that sample were used for TCR beta sequencing. The Qiagen DNeasy Blood Extraction Kit was used to extract genomic DNA from the blood cell samples. The source of this sequence is a middle-aged woman in good health and CMV-seropositive. The sequencing input was PBMCs. This receptor chain uses TRBV19 and TRBJ2-7; 8 middle bases align to TRBD1. The DNA sequence is as follows: TGTGCCAGTAGTAGGACAGGGAACTACGAGCAGTACTTC. This encodes CASSRTGNYEQYF.